What follows describes a single TCR beta chain. The data were obtained in a study of cytomegalovirus exposure and HLA in healthy donors. Germline CDR1 reads LGHNA; CDR2 reads YNFKEQ. This CDR3 spans 16 amino acids. The V end was cut by 0 bases, the J end by 0 bases, with 9 bases between. Clones were sequenced by immunoSEQ multiplex PCR, and TCRdb holds only the in-frame ones, with some missing. This sample has some 140,000 clones, with 84% found just once. This rearrangement joins TRBV4-2 to TRBJ1-5, with D unresolved. The origin of this receptor is a woman aged 25 to 39 in good health and CMV-seronegative. The specimen sequenced was PBMCs. In DNA, the CDR3 is TGTGCCAGCAGCCAAGAAACGGGGTATAGCAATCAGCCCCAGCATTTT. It encodes CASSQETGYSNQPQHF.